This is a list of T cell receptor beta chains from one sample in a study of T cells in Graves' hyperthyroidism and ophthalmopathy. TCRdb reprocessed the multiplex PCR reads via MiXCR and lists one record per CDR3 protein. The sample lists 350,000 or so distinct CDR3 sequences, less than 20% occurring once. The sequenced material came from blood. The receptor set was obtained from a woman aged 40 to 50 with Graves' ophthalmopathy. The CDR3 runs from the conserved cysteine through the conserved F or W. The D gene is left open where the match is weak. Size is omitted from some rows. Given values are once, few, many or a class for expanded clones.

j_call clone_size v_call d_call cdr3_length cdr3_aa cdr3_nt
TRBJ2-7 NA TRBV11-1 NA 14 CASSLLAGEYEQYF TGTGCCAGCAGCTTACTCGCAGGGGAGTACGAGCAGTACTTC
TRBJ2-5 many TRBV11-2 NA 13 CASSLDLVQTQYF TGTGCCAGCAGCTTAGACCTCGTCCAGACCCAGTACTTC
TRBJ2-5 many TRBV19 TRBD1 15 CASSIGGQGVETQYF TGTGCCAGTAGTATAGGAGGTCAGGGGGTGGAGACCCAGTACTTC
TRBJ2-5 NA TRBV4-2 NA 14 CASSQGGGRETQYF TGTGCCAGCAGCCAAGGTGGGGGGCGAGAGACCCAGTACTTC
TRBJ2-1 many TRBV12-3/TRBV12-4 TRBD2 15 CASRTSGGSVNEQFF TGTGCCAGCAGGACCTCGGGGGGGTCCGTCAATGAGCAGTTCTTC
TRBJ2-5 NA TRBV7-3 NA 16 CASSFPGAGQQETQYF TGTGCCAGCAGCTTCCCCGGCGCGGGACAGCAAGAGACCCAGTACTTC
TRBJ2-1 many TRBV2 TRBD1 14 CASGRDRGNGEQFF TGTGCCAGCGGCCGGGACAGGGGAAATGGTGAGCAGTTCTTC
TRBJ2-6 NA TRBV11-2 TRBD1 19 CASSPRQGQGLGGANVLTF TGTGCCAGCAGCCCTAGGCAGGGACAGGGGTTAGGAGGGGCCAACGTCCTGACTTTC
TRBJ1-3 many TRBV30 NA 14 CAWRPSGSGNTIYF TGTGCCTGGAGACCCTCGGGCTCTGGAAACACCATATATTTT
TRBJ2-2 many TRBV30 TRBD1 15 CAWNLPGGHTGELFF TGTGCCTGGAACCTCCCAGGGGGCCACACCGGGGAGCTGTTTTTT
TRBJ1-1 many TRBV6-5 NA 15 CASSYVAIGDTEAFF TGTGCCAGCAGTTACGTGGCGATAGGGGACACTGAAGCTTTCTTT
TRBJ2-6 many TRBV27 NA 15 CASSSPLSGANVLTF TGTGCCAGCAGTTCTCCGCTCTCTGGGGCCAACGTCCTGACTTTC
TRBJ1-1 few TRBV12-3/TRBV12-4 NA 11 CASRHNTEAFF TGTGCCAGCAGGCACAACACTGAAGCTTTCTTT
TRBJ2-5 NA TRBV30 NA 12 CAWSKRGETQYF TGTGCCTGGAGTAAGAGGGGAGAGACCCAGTACTTC
TRBJ2-5 NA TRBV11-2 TRBD2 17 CASSLTSGTIPQETQYF TGTGCCAGCAGCCTGACTAGCGGGACGATTCCCCAAGAGACCCAGTACTTC
TRBJ2-7 many TRBV5-6 NA 14 CASSLAGRFYEQYF TGTGCCAGCAGCTTGGCTGGGAGATTCTACGAGCAGTACTTC
TRBJ2-2 many TRBV4-1 TRBD1 16 CASSYRDRGGTGELFF TGCGCCAGCAGCTACCGGGACAGGGGAGGCACCGGGGAGCTGTTTTTT
TRBJ1-1 many TRBV3-1 NA 16 CASSQDSGYRNTEAFF TGTGCCAGCAGCCAAGATTCGGGGTATAGGAACACTGAAGCTTTCTTT
TRBJ1-1 many TRBV12-3/TRBV12-4 NA 13 CASSITTALGAFF TGTGCCAGCAGTATCACGACTGCCTTGGGGGCTTTCTTT
TRBJ1-2 few TRBV14 NA 16 CASSHDPRVGNYGYTF TGTGCCAGCAGCCATGATCCCAGGGTGGGGAACTATGGCTACACCTTC
TRBJ1-5 many TRBV6-1 NA 13 CASSERTNQPQHF TGTGCCAGCAGTGAAAGGACAAATCAGCCCCAGCATTTT
TRBJ2-5 many TRBV7-6 NA 15 CASSYIEPRLETQYF TGTGCCAGCAGCTACATCGAGCCCCGATTAGAGACCCAGTACTTC
TRBJ2-5 NA TRBV6-1 TRBD2 15 CASSAGTSGMETQYF TGTGCCAGCAGTGCCGGGACTAGCGGGATGGAGACCCAGTACTTC
TRBJ1-2 many TRBV7-2 TRBD1 14 CASSPGQGVYGYTF TGTGCCAGCAGCCCGGGACAGGGGGTGTATGGCTACACCTTC
TRBJ1-3 many TRBV2 TRBD1 15 CASRKQGLSGNTIYF TGTGCCAGCAGAAAACAGGGGCTCTCTGGAAACACCATATATTTT
TRBJ2-2 NA TRBV12-3/TRBV12-4 NA 15 CASSLVGQGAGELFF TGTGCCAGCAGTTTAGTCGGCCAGGGTGCGGGGGAGCTGTTTTTT
TRBJ2-2 NA TRBV11-2 NA 17 CASSPRWRGSAVGELFF TGTGCCAGTAGTCCCCGTTGGCGTGGGAGCGCGGTCGGGGAGCTGTTTTTT
TRBJ1-1 many TRBV28 NA 14 CASSSLWMNTEAFF TGTGCCAGCAGCTCCCTATGGATGAACACTGAAGCTTTCTTT
TRBJ1-6 many TRBV12-3/TRBV12-4 TRBD1 14 CASRSGTGASPLHF TGTGCCAGCAGAAGCGGGACAGGGGCCTCACCCCTCCACTTT
TRBJ2-7 many TRBV12-3/TRBV12-4 NA 12 CASSQTGHERYF TGTGCCAGCAGTCAAACAGGACACGAGCGATACTTC
TRBJ2-7 few TRBV19 TRBD1 13 CASSTTGVWEQYF TGTGCCAGTAGTACGACAGGGGTTTGGGAGCAGTACTTC
TRBJ2-7 many TRBV13 TRBD2 17 CASSLPPASGRAGEQYF TGTGCCAGCAGCTTGCCCCCGGCTAGCGGGAGGGCTGGCGAGCAGTACTTC
TRBJ2-7 many TRBV27 NA 8 CASCTATF TGTGCCAGCTGTACGGCCACCTTC
TRBJ1-1 many TRBV12-3/TRBV12-4 TRBD1 17 CASLQGLGQGLDTEAFF TGTGCCAGCCTGCAGGGTCTTGGACAGGGGCTGGACACTGAAGCTTTCTTT
TRBJ1-1 many TRBV28 TRBD1 15 CASSSTGQGSKEAFF TGTGCCAGCAGTTCAACCGGACAGGGCTCCAAAGAAGCTTTCTTT
TRBJ2-7 many TRBV28 NA 13 CASRDWGAYEQYF TGTGCCAGCCGGGACTGGGGGGCCTACGAGCAGTACTTC
TRBJ2-3 few TRBV11-2 NA 15 CASSPISPSTDTQYF TGTGCCAGCAGCCCTATTTCCCCTAGCACAGATACGCAGTATTTT
TRBJ1-1 NA TRBV7-9 NA 15 CASSSGQLMNTEAFF TGTGCCAGCAGCTCCGGACAGCTGATGAACACTGAAGCTTTCTTT
TRBJ1-5 many TRBV19 NA 14 CASSILGRNQPQHF TGTGCCAGTAGTATACTGGGTCGGAATCAGCCCCAGCATTTT
TRBJ1-2 many TRBV12-3/TRBV12-4 NA 18 CASSLAWGRKPSGYGYTF TGTGCCAGCAGTTTAGCGTGGGGAAGGAAACCCTCGGGCTATGGCTACACCTTC
TRBJ2-7 many TRBV15 TRBD1 14 CATSRGGTGNEQYF TGTGCCACCAGCAGAGGGGGGACAGGGAACGAGCAGTACTTC
TRBJ1-5 few TRBV19 NA 14 CASSNGQQYQPQHF TGTGCCAGTAGTAATGGACAGCAATATCAGCCCCAGCATTTT
TRBJ2-7 few TRBV28 NA 15 CASSLVWDNSYEQYF TGTGCCAGCAGCCTGGTTTGGGACAACTCCTACGAGCAGTACTTC
TRBJ2-6 many TRBV6-1 NA 15 CASSLGYGGANVLTF TGTGCCAGCAGCCTTGGCTACGGCGGGGCCAACGTCCTGACTTTC
TRBJ1-5 many TRBV2 NA 15 CASSEGQGKNQPQHF TGTGCCAGCAGTGAGGGGCAGGGCAAGAATCAGCCCCAGCATTTT
TRBJ1-6 NA TRBV20-1 NA 15 CSARLPGRYNSPLHF TGCAGTGCTAGGCTTCCGGGACGGTATAATTCACCCCTCCACTTT
TRBJ1-2 many TRBV6-2/TRBV6-3 NA 14 CASRLPGTGYGYTF TGTGCCAGCAGACTCCCCGGGACCGGCTATGGCTACACCTTC
TRBJ2-3 many TRBV12-3/TRBV12-4 TRBD2 14 CASLDRTRRDTQYF TGTGCCAGCCTAGACCGGACTAGAAGAGATACGCAGTATTTT
TRBJ1-1 NA TRBV28 NA 15 CASSLYGEMNTEAFF TGTGCCAGCAGTTTATATGGGGAGATGAACACTGAAGCTTTCTTT
TRBJ2-7 few TRBV19 TRBD1 16 CASSIGDRGRPYEQYF TGTGCCAGTAGTATTGGAGACAGGGGGCGTCCCTACGAGCAGTACTTC
TRBJ2-7 many TRBV28 TRBD2 15 CASRTSGRSSREQYF TGTGCCAGCAGGACTAGCGGGAGGTCTTCACGGGAGCAGTACTTC
TRBJ2-7 many TRBV9 TRBD1 16 CASSVRATGAFYEQYF TGTGCCAGCAGCGTTCGTGCTACAGGGGCCTTCTACGAGCAGTACTTC
TRBJ1-1 many TRBV28 NA 18 CASSQSSGGGYRNTEAFF TGTGCCAGCAGTCAATCCTCCGGGGGGGGATATAGGAACACTGAAGCTTTCTTT
TRBJ2-7 many TRBV6-2/TRBV6-3 NA 15 CASSQAGRTTYEQYF TGTGCCAGCAGCCAGGCCGGACGGACTACCTACGAGCAGTACTTC
TRBJ2-2 NA TRBV7-9 TRBD1 15 CASSLWTGMSGELFF TGTGCCAGCAGCCTATGGACAGGGATGTCCGGGGAGCTGTTTTTT